The TCR beta chain under discussion was sequenced for a study of cytotoxic CD8 clonotypes in ibrutinib-treated CLL. A note on this clone: What it binds is not known.

Study results and limitations: The clonality rise at ibrutinib response reflected private clonotype expansion.

The source of roughly 1.9 micrograms of genomic DNA for TCR beta libraries was cryopreserved PBMCs. The assay was immunoSEQ multiplex PCR, and TCRdb's table has in-frame clones only and misses some. The sample holds around 53,000 clones, roughly 54% seen once. Trimming removed 3 bases from V and 5 bases from J; junction bases left unmatched: 3. The CDR3 contains 15 residues. Germline CDR1 reads LGHNA; CDR2 reads YSLEER. J is TRBJ2-1 and V is TRBV4-3, with 11 positions matching TRBD2. The sequence derives from a human donor with chronic lymphocytic leukemia. The starting material was PBMCs, obtained at disease progression, from a patient treated with ibrutinib. This CDR3 reads CASSQGLAADNEQFF. CDR3 in DNA: TGCGCCAGCAGCCAGGGACTAGCGGCCGACAATGAGCAGTTCTTC.